The 23 T cell receptor beta chains in this list originate from one sample, sequenced in a study of CD8+ T cells in alopecia areata. cDNA serving as the sequencing template came from extracted, reverse transcribed RNA. Sequenced by immunoSEQ multiplex PCR; TCRdb stores in-frame clones only, minus some. The top ten clones hold around 1.5% of a sample with about 97,000 clones, roughly two fifths of them seen once. The sample comprised CD4+ T cells sorted from blood. The receptors here all came from a human donor with alopecia areata.

This chain connects TRBV7-9 to TRBJ2-7; D is undetermined. CDR1 is SEHNR, CDR2 FQNEAQ, per germline (reference sequence). The V end was cut by 5 bases, the J end by 5 bases, with 16 bases between. The CDR3 is made up of 14 amino acids. The CDR3 DNA follows: TGTGCCAGCAGCACCACATCCCCAGAGGACGAGCAGTACTTC. Its protein product is CASSTTSPEDEQYF.

This clone came up a few times. The chain is built from TRBV28 and TRBJ2-3; 8 nucleotides match TRBD1. CDR1 and CDR2 (germline): MDHEN, SYDVKM. The trim removed 5 bases at V and 2 bases at J, leaving 12 bases unmatched. The CDR3 is made up of 17 amino acids. The CDR3 loop is CASSISRDRGYTDTQYF. In DNA form, the CDR3 reads TGTGCCAGCAGTATCTCCCGAGACAGGGGTTACACAGATACGCAGTATTTT.

The table lists this clone with a count of one. This chain connects TRBV5-1 to TRBJ2-1; D not resolved. CDR3 length equals 15 residues. The ends were cut back, 4 bases at V and 5 bases at J, with 16 bases in the middle. The germline V gene has CDR1 SGHRS and CDR2 YFSETQ. CDR3 region: CASSRGEAVNNEQFF. The CDR3, as DNA: TGCGCCAGCAGCCGTGGAGAGGCGGTTAACAATGAGCAGTTCTTC. The whole variable domain, filled in from reference TRBV5-1 and TRBJ2-1, reads KAGVTQTPRYLIKTRGQQVTLSCSPISGHRSVSWYQQTPGQGLQFLFEYFSETQRNKGNFPGRFSGRQFSNSRSEMNVSTLELGDSALYLCASSRGEAVNNEQFFGPGTRLTVL.

In its sample, this clone was seen a few times. The J gene is TRBJ2-4, the V gene TRBV28, with 7 bases fitting TRBD2. This CDR3 has 15 residues. Germline loops: CDR1 MDHEN, CDR2 SYDVKM. J gave up 0 bases and V 8 bases, and 7 bases lay outside the gene matches. CDR3 DNA: TGTGCCAGCCAGGTCCCTAGCGGAGCCAAAAACATTCAGTACTTC. This translates into CASQVPSGAKNIQYF.

This clone was observed a few times. The chain has TRBV5-1 and TRBJ2-5; maybe TRBD2 (6 bases). V was pared by 4 bases and J by 5 bases, with 18 bases between. In germline, CDR1 is SGHRS, CDR2 YFSETQ. The CDR3 runs 15 residues. The CDR3 DNA reads as TGCGCCAGCAGCGAGGGACTCGGAGTTTCGGAGACCCAGTACTTC. Amino acid sequence: CASSEGLGVSETQYF.

The chain joins TRBV5-1 to TRBJ2-5; no firm D call. V shed 0 bases and J shed 1 base, with 10 bases lying between them. Germline loops: CDR1 SGHRS, CDR2 YFSETQ. CDR3 length equals 15 residues. The CDR3 here is CASSLAVGTQETQYF. Here the CDR3 DNA reads TGCGCCAGCAGCTTGGCAGTAGGCACCCAAGAGACCCAGTACTTC.

The V gene is TRBV18, the J gene TRBJ2-3; possibly TRBD2 for D (5 bases). V was pared by 0 bases and J by 3 bases, with 10 bases between. The CDR3 loop spans 15 amino acids. Germline-derived CDR1 and CDR2 are KGHSH and LQKENI. CDR3 nucleotides: TGTGCCAGCTCACCACCGACTACCAGGACAGATACGCAGTATTTT. It codes for CASSPPTTRTDTQYF.

This clone was picked up a small number of times. V is TRBV29-1 and J is TRBJ1-5, with 8 bases that match TRBD1. The trim removed 5 bases at V and 4 bases at J, leaving 4 bases unmatched. The CDR3 has 13 residues. Germline V gene sequence: CDR1 SQVTM, CDR2 ANQGSEA. In nucleotides, the CDR3 is TGCAGCGTTACAGGACAGGGTAATCAGCCCCAGCATTTT. Protein product: CSVTGQGNQPQHF.

This clone appeared a few times. The rearrangement links TRBV7-9 to TRBJ2-7; the D call may be TRBD1 or TRBD2 (5 bases each). CDR3 length: 12 amino acids. Germline V gene data show CDR1 as SEHNR and CDR2 as FQNEAQ (reference sequence). Trimming cost V 9 bases and J 0 bases, with 9 bases left between them. CDR3: CASGTNSYEQYF. In DNA, the CDR3 is TGTGCCAGTGGGACGAACTCCTACGAGCAGTACTTC.

There are a few counts of this clone. The J gene is TRBJ2-4, the V gene TRBV5-1; tentatively, D is TRBD2 (5 bases). CDR3 size: 13 residues. The germline CDR1 and CDR2 sequences are SGHRS and YFSETQ. Trimming left V 5 bases short and J 0 bases short, with 6 bases between. CDR3 DNA sequence: TGCGCCAGCAGAGGACTAGCCAAAAACATTCAGTACTTC. The encoded protein is CASRGLAKNIQYF.

Only a few counts were recorded for this clone. The V gene is TRBV19, the J gene TRBJ1-1; D perhaps matches TRBD1 (6 bases). V lost 3 bases and J 10 bases, leaving 15 bases between the germline ends. The CDR3 has 13 amino acids. Germline V gene data show CDR1 as LNHDA and CDR2 as SQIVND (reference sequence). The CDR3 reads CASSIPDRPRAFF. As DNA, the CDR3 is TGTGCCAGTAGTATCCCTGACAGGCCGAGAGCTTTCTTT.

This clone was observed a few times. The chain carries TRBV29-1 and TRBJ1-6; 8 bases align to TRBD1. This CDR3 spans 14 amino acids. CDR1 SQVTM and CDR2 ANQGSEA come from the germline V gene. The V segment lost 6 bases and the J segment 9 bases; nucleotides outside the gene matches: 10. The CDR3 protein is CSVRTGTSGSPLHF. Written as DNA, the CDR3 is TGCAGCGTACGGACAGGGACCAGTGGTTCACCCCTCCACTTT.

The gene calls are TRBV28 and TRBJ1-5; D is ambiguous. The germline V and J ends were trimmed by 5 bases and 3 bases, with 17 bases remaining between them. In germline, CDR1 is MDHEN, CDR2 SYDVKM. CDR3 length equals 16 residues. Here the CDR3 DNA reads TGTGCCAGCAGTCGTATACAGCGAATCTCCAATCAGCCCCAGCATTTT. Its translation: CASSRIQRISNQPQHF.

This chain links TRBV2 with TRBJ1-1; tentatively, D is TRBD1 (6 bases). Trimming cost V 4 bases and J 1 base, with 10 bases left between them. The CDR3 loop spans 14 amino acids. CDR1 is SNHLY and CDR2 is FYNNEI in the germline V gene. The CDR3 region is CASSGDRRNTEAFF. In nucleotides, the CDR3 is TGTGCCAGCAGTGGTGACAGGCGGAACACTGAAGCTTTCTTT.

The chain links TRBV5-4 to TRBJ2-7; 14 bases match TRBD2. Germline CDR1 and CDR2: SGHNT and YYREEE (reference sequence). The CDR3 is 16 residues long. V shed 4 bases and J 5 bases; nucleotides not matched to a gene: 8. The CDR3 loop reads CASSTGLAGVIDEQYF. The DNA of the CDR3 is TGTGCCAGCAGCACGGGACTAGCGGGGGTAATTGACGAGCAGTACTTC.

This chain uses TRBV29-1 with TRBJ2-6, with D hard to call. Looked up from germline, CDR1 is SQVTM and CDR2 is ANQGSEA. V was clipped by 1 base and J by 2 bases, with 9 bases between them. The CDR3 extends over 15 amino acids. The CDR3: CSVEVGYTGANVLTF. CDR3 nucleotide sequence: TGCAGCGTTGAAGTAGGGTATACTGGGGCCAACGTCCTGACTTTC.

The CDR3 is CASSLAGASSYNEQFF. For the CDR3, the DNA is TGTGCCAGCAGCTTGGCCGGGGCGAGCTCCTACAATGAGCAGTTCTTC. The rearrangement uses TRBV5-4 and TRBJ2-1, with D perhaps assigned TRBD1 or TRBD2 (5 bases each). Trimming stripped 0 bases from V and 0 bases from J, with 10 bases between. The CDR3 runs 16 residues. Looked up from germline, CDR1 is SGHNT and CDR2 is YYREEE (reference sequence).

The chain links TRBV5-1 to TRBJ2-6; D gene uncertain. V dropped 2 bases and J dropped 2 bases, with 2 bases sitting between them. CDR1 is SGHRS and CDR2 is YFSETQ in the germline V gene. The CDR3 sequence is 13 residues long. CDR3 in amino acids: CASSFTGANVLTF. The CDR3 coding sequence is TGCGCCAGCAGCTTCACTGGGGCCAACGTCCTGACTTTC. The whole variable domain, filled in from reference TRBV5-1 and TRBJ2-6, reads KAGVTQTPRYLIKTRGQQVTLSCSPISGHRSVSWYQQTPGQGLQFLFEYFSETQRNKGNFPGRFSGRQFSNSRSEMNVSTLELGDSALYLCASSFTGANVLTFGAGSRLTVL.

V is TRBV6-5 and J is TRBJ2-3, with D hard to call. CDR1 and CDR2 from the germline V gene are MNHEY and SVGAGI. CDR3 length equals 13 residues. V was pared by 5 bases and J by 0 bases, with 6 bases between. The CDR3 sequence: CASSGPSTDTQYF. The CDR3 nucleotides are TGTGCCAGCAGTGGACCCAGCACAGATACGCAGTATTTT.

This chain joins TRBV5-1 and TRBJ1-1; a possible D gene is TRBD1 (6 bases). This CDR3 is 15 amino acids long. In germline, CDR1 is SGHRS, CDR2 YFSETQ. Trimming stripped 3 bases from V and 1 base from J, with 13 bases between. CDR3 coding DNA: TGCGCCAGCAGCTCCTTACAGGGAACGAACACTGAAGCTTTCTTT. This gives the protein CASSSLQGTNTEAFF.

The chain combines TRBV14 with TRBJ2-1, with D possibly matching TRBD2 (5 bases). The CDR3 loop spans 13 amino acids. V was trimmed by 2 bases and J by 9 bases, leaving 11 bases between them. The germline gives CDR1 SGHDN, CDR2 FVKESK. The CDR3 here is CASSQTRAGEQFF. The DNA of the CDR3 is TGTGCCAGCAGCCAAACAAGGGCGGGTGAGCAGTTCTTC. Full variable domain (remainder filled in from reference TRBV14 and TRBJ2-1): EAGVTQFPSHSVIEKGQTVTLRCDPISGHDNLYWYRRVMGKEIKFLLHFVKESKQDESGMPNNRFLAERTGGTYSTLKVQPAELEDSGVYFCASSQTRAGEQFFGPGTRLTVL.

The rearrangement links TRBV5-1 to TRBJ2-7; TRBD2 might be the D (6 bases). This CDR3 has 14 amino acids. Looked up from germline, CDR1 is SGHRS and CDR2 is YFSETQ. With 4 bases removed from V and 0 bases from J, the gap between germline ends came to 11 bases. The CDR3 nucleotides read TGCGCCAGCAGCCGCCGGGAGAGCTCCTACGAGCAGTACTTC. It codes for CASSRRESSYEQYF.

J is TRBJ2-7 and V is TRBV27; D gene uncertain. Trimming stripped 3 bases from V and 2 bases from J, with 8 bases between. The CDR3 covers 13 residues. Germline CDR1 MNHEY, CDR2 SMNVEV (reference sequence). The CDR3 nucleotides are TGTGCCAGCAGTTTCCAGGCAACCTACGAGCAGTACTTC. This sequence encodes CASSFQATYEQYF.